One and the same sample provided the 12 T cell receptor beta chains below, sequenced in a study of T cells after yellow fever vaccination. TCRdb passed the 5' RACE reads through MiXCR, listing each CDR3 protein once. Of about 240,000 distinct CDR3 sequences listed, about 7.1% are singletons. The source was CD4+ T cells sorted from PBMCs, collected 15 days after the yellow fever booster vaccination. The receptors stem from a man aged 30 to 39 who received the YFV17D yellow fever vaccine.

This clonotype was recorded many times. CDR3 in amino acids: CSARLGPLQPQHF. CDR3 DNA sequence: TGCAGTGCTAGGTTGGGGCCTCTACAGCCCCAGCATTTT. The chain carries TRBV20-1 and TRBJ1-5, with D maybe TRBD1 (5 bases). This CDR3 is built from 13 residues. V was pared by 3 bases and J by 7 bases, with 13 bases between. CDR1 is DFQATT and CDR2 is SNEGSKA in the germline V gene (reference sequence).

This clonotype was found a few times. The CDR3 bases are TGTGCCAGTAGTACCGGACAGGACTACGAGCAGTACTTC. Its protein is CASSTGQDYEQYF. The chain couples TRBV19 to TRBJ2-7, with 7 bases lining up with TRBD1. The V gene end was trimmed by 4 bases and the J gene end by 3 bases; junction bases not matched to a gene: 3. The V gene's germline CDR1 is LNHDA and CDR2 SQIVND (reference sequence). This CDR3 spans 13 amino acids.

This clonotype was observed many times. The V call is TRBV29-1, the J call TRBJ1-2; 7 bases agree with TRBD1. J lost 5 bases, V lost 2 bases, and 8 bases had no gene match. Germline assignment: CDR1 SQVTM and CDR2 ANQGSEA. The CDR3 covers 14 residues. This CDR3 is CSVEIIRGLYGYTF. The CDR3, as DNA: TGCAGCGTTGAAATAATAAGGGGGCTTTATGGCTACACCTTC.

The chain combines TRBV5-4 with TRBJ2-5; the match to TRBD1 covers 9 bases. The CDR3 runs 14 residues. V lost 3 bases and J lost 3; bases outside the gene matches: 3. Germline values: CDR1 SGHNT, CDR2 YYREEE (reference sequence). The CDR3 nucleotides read TGTGCCAGCAGCTCCGGGACAGGGAAAGAGACCCAGTACTTC. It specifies CASSSGTGKETQYF. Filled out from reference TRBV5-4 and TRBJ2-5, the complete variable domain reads ETGVTQSPTHLIKTRGQQVTLRCSSQSGHNTVSWYQQALGQGPQFIFQYYREEENGRGNFPPRFSGLQFPNYSSELNVNALELDDSALYLCASSSGTGKETQYFGPGTRLLVL.

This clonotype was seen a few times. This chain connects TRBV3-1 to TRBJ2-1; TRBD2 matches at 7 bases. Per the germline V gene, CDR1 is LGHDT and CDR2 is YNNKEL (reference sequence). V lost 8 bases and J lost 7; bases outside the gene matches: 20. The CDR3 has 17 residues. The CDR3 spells CASPTLMAGEPSNEQFF. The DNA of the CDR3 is TGTGCCAGCCCAACCCTCATGGCGGGGGAACCTTCTAATGAGCAGTTCTTC.

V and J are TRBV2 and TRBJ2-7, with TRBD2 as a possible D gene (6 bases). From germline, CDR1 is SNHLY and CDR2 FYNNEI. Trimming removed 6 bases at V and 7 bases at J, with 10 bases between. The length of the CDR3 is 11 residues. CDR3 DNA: TGTGCCAGCAGGCGGGGCCGGGAGCAGTACTTC. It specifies CASRRGREQYF.

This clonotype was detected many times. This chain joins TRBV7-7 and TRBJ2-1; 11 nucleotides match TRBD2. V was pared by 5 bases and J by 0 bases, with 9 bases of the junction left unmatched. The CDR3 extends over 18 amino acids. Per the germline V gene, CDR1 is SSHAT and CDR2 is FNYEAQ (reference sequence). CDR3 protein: CASSLGTSGRSSYNEQFF. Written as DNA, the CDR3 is TGTGCCAGCAGCCTCGGGACTAGCGGACGGAGCTCCTACAATGAGCAGTTCTTC.

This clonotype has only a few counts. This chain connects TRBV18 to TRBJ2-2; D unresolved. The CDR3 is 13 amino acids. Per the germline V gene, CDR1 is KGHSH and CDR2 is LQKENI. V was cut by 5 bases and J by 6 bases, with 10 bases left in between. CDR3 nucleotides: TGTGCCAGCTCAACAATAGAATCCGGGGAGCTGTTTTTT. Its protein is CASSTIESGELFF.

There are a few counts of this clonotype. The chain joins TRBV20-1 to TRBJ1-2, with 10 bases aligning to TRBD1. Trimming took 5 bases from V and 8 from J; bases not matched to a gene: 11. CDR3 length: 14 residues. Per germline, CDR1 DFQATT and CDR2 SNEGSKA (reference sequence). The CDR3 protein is CSAGKRQGALGYTF. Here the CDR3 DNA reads TGCAGTGCTGGAAAGCGACAGGGGGCGTTAGGCTACACCTTC.

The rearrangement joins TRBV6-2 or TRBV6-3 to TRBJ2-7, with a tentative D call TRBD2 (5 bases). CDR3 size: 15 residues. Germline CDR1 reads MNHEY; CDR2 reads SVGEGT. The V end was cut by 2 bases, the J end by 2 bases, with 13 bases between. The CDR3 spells CASSYGSGNPYEQYF. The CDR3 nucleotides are TGTGCCAGCAGTTACGGGAGCGGAAATCCCTACGAGCAGTACTTC.

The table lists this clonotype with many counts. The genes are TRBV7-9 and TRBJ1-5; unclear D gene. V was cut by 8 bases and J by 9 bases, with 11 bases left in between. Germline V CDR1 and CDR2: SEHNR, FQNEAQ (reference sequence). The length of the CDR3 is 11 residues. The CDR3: CASPRPPPQHF. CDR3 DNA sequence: TGTGCCAGCCCCCGGCCTCCGCCCCAGCATTTT.

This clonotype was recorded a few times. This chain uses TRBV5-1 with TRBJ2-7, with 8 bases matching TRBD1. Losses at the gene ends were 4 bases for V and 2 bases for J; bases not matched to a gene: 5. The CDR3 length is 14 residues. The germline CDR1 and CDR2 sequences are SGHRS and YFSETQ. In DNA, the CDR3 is TGCGCCAGCAGCCCGGCGGGACAGGCCTACGAGCAGTACTTC. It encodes CASSPAGQAYEQYF.